This T cell receptor (beta chain) is drawn from a study of T cells after yellow fever vaccination. Study background: The authors prepared low-cell-number fractions using SMART-Seq v4 Ultra Low Input. Study-wide points: Clonotypes appearing in both CD4 and CD8 compartments existed, and their share was small. Post-booster repertoires contained most primary-vaccination clones again (about 95% CD4, 88% CD8).

TCRdb re-analysed the 5' RACE reads in MiXCR, keeping a single row per CDR3 protein. Altogether approximately 550,000 distinct CDR3 sequences are present, approximately 13% being singletons, with the ten largest covering about 14%. The CDR3 has 15 amino acids. The junction had 11 bases not matched to a gene; V was cut back by 10 bases and J by 0 bases. Germline V gives CDR1 MNHEY, CDR2 SVGEGT. Comment on this clonotype: Antigen: not known.

The rearrangement links TRBV6-2 or TRBV6-3 to TRBJ2-7, with 8 nucleotides matching TRBD2. The TCR comes from a man between 25 and 39 years old who received the YFV17D yellow fever vaccine. The sequences come from PBMCs, collected on the day of the yellow fever booster vaccination. This CDR3 reads CATVPLLAASYEQYF. The DNA for the CDR3 is TGTGCCACCGTCCCCCTACTAGCGGCCTCCTACGAGCAGTACTTC.